The clone carrying this TCR beta chain turned up a few times. Generation of TCR beta libraries employed quantitative 5'-RACE incorporating molecular barcodes. Via MiXCR, TCRdb re-called the 5' RACE reads, giving one row per CDR3 protein. The sample includes 190,000 or so distinct CDR3 sequences, around 13% of them seen just once. This sample stems from a study of CD8 T cells in ankylosing spondylitis. CDR1 and CDR2 from the germline V gene are SGHKS and YYEKEE (reference sequence). The CDR3 is 12 amino acids. Trimming took 5 bases from V and 2 from J, leaving 7 bases between them. Sequencing was done on a sample of blood, either unsorted or a sorted T cell fraction (not recorded which). This clonotype originated in a male donor with ankylosing spondylitis or in good health (not recorded which). V gene TRBV5-5 combines with J gene TRBJ1-1; D remains unclear. CDR3 protein: CASSPVNTEAFF. For the CDR3, the DNA is TGTGCCAGCAGTCCCGTTAACACTGAAGCTTTCTTT.